These T cell receptor beta chains were read from a single sample in a study of human T cells and chemical hapten exposure. TCRdb re-called the RACE reads with MiXCR, one entry per CDR3 protein. The profile shows 180,000 or so distinct CDR3 sequences, approximately 31% of them singletons. The material was whole blood, obtained in connection with sensitization to the hapten diphenylcyclopropenone (DPC). These receptors originate from a woman aged 25 to 39 with alopecia areata. Some clones in this sample may be carry-over from other donors' samples. Each CDR3 is given with its conserved first and last residue. A D gene is named only where the DNA matches it firmly. Size values are once, few and many counts, or a class for expanded clones, and some rows have none.

j_call,d_call,v_call,clone_size,cdr3_nt,cdr3_aa
TRBJ2-5,TRBD2,TRBV7-2,NA,TGTGCCAGCAGCTTAGACGGGAGGGCCGGGGAGACCCAGTACTTC,CASSLDGRAGETQYF
TRBJ2-1,NA,TRBV5-1,few,TGCGCCAGCAGCCCGGGACTCTCGCAGAACAATGAGCAGTTCTTC,CASSPGLSQNNEQFF
TRBJ2-4,NA,TRBV10-3,many,TGTGCCATCAGTGAATCGGGTCTGAACATTCAGTACTTC,CAISESGLNIQYF
TRBJ2-5,NA,TRBV18,few,TGTGCCAGCTCACCGACTGGGACGAACCAAGAGACCCAGTACTTC,CASSPTGTNQETQYF
TRBJ1-1,TRBD1,TRBV10-3,NA,TGTGCCATCAGTTCGGGACAGGGATTCACTGAAGCTTTCTTT,CAISSGQGFTEAFF
TRBJ2-3,NA,TRBV12-3/TRBV12-4,few,TGTGCCAGCAGTTTCGGACTGAACACAGATACGCAGTATTTT,CASSFGLNTDTQYF
TRBJ1-6,NA,TRBV11-3,NA,TGTGCCAGCAGCTTAGACCAAAGGTCACCCCTCCACTTT,CASSLDQRSPLHF
TRBJ2-5,NA,TRBV7-9,NA,TGTGCCAGCAGCTTCGGGGGAGAGGAGACCCAGTACTTC,CASSFGGEETQYF
TRBJ1-5,TRBD1,TRBV28,few,TGTGCCAGCAGTTCGGGACAGCTGGGGCATTTT,CASSSGQLGHF
TRBJ1-3,NA,TRBV6-2/TRBV6-3,NA,TGTGCCAGCAGTTACTCCGGCGGACGGCTCTCTGGAAACACCATATATTTT,CASSYSGGRLSGNTIYF
TRBJ1-3,TRBD1,TRBV7-6,NA,TGTGCCAGCAGCTTTACAGGGGGCTCTGGAAACACCATATATTTT,CASSFTGGSGNTIYF
TRBJ1-4,NA,TRBV5-1,NA,TGCGCCAGCAGCCTGGAGTATGCAGGGAAAAATGAAAAACTGTTTTTT,CASSLEYAGKNEKLFF
TRBJ2-7,NA,TRBV20-1,few,TGCAGTGCTAGACGGCCAGGACGAACCTACGAGCAGTACTTC,CSARRPGRTYEQYF
TRBJ1-1,NA,TRBV6-2/TRBV6-3,NA,TGTGCCAGCACCCCAGGGACAAACACTGAAGCTTTCTTT,CASTPGTNTEAFF
TRBJ1-1,NA,TRBV10-3,NA,TGTGCCATCAGGGGAATTGAGACAGTGAACACTGAAGCTTTCTTT,CAIRGIETVNTEAFF
TRBJ2-2,NA,TRBV15,NA,TGTGCCACCAGCAGGGCTTGGGCGAACACCGGGGAGCTGTTTTTT,CATSRAWANTGELFF
TRBJ1-5,NA,TRBV7-9,NA,TGTGCCAGCAGCTGGACTGAGTATCAGCCCCAGCATTTT,CASSWTEYQPQHF
TRBJ1-5,NA,TRBV20-1,NA,TGCAGTGCTAGAACCCCCAGGGGACCATCTCAGCCCCAGCATTTT,CSARTPRGPSQPQHF
TRBJ2-7,TRBD1,TRBV7-2,NA,TGTGCCAGCACGGTTCTACCGGGACAGGGGGCACGGCAGTACTTC,CASTVLPGQGARQYF
TRBJ1-5,NA,TRBV5-5,NA,TGTGCCAGCAGCTTCGGCAGGGCCGGGCAGCCCCAGCATTTT,CASSFGRAGQPQHF
TRBJ1-5,NA,TRBV4-3,few,TGCGCCAGCAGCCAAGATACCCATCAGCCCCAGCATTTT,CASSQDTHQPQHF
TRBJ2-7,NA,TRBV7-2,NA,TGTGCCAGCAGCTTAGTTGATGAGCAGTACTTC,CASSLVDEQYF
TRBJ1-2,NA,TRBV29-1,NA,TGCAGCGTCCCCCTGGGGGGCGTGAACTATGGCTACACCTTC,CSVPLGGVNYGYTF
TRBJ1-4,TRBD1,TRBV3-1,NA,TGTGCCACCGGTGACAGGGCAACTAATGAAAAACTGTTTTTT,CATGDRATNEKLFF
TRBJ1-4,NA,TRBV15,NA,TGTGCCACCAGCAGAGATAGAGGAGGGGTTGATGAAAAACTGTTTTTT,CATSRDRGGVDEKLFF